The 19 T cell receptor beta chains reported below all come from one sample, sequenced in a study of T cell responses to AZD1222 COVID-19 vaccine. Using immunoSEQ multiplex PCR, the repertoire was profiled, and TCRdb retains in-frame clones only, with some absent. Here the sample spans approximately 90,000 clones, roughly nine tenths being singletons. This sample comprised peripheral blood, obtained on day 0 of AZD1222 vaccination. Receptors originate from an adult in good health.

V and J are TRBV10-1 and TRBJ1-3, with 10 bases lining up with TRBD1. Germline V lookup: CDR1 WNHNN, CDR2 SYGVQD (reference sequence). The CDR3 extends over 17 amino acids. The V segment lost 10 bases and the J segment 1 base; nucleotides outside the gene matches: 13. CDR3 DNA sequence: TGCGCCATCAACGGTCCACCGGACAGGGGGTCTGGAAACACCATATATTTT. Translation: CAINGPPDRGSGNTIYF.

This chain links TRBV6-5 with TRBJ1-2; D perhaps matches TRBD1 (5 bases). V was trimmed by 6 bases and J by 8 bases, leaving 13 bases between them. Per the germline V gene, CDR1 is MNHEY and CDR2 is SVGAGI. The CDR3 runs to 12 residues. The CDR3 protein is CASRVGGYGYTF. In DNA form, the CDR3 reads TGTGCCAGCAGGGTGGGGGGGTACGGCTACACCTTC.

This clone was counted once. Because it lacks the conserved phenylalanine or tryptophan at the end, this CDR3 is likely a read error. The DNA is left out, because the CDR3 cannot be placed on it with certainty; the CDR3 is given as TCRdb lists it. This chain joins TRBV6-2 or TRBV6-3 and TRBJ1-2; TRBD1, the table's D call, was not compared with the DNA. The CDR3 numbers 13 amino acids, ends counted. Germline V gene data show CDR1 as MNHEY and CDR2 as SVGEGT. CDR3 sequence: CASSWTGSQRWYV.

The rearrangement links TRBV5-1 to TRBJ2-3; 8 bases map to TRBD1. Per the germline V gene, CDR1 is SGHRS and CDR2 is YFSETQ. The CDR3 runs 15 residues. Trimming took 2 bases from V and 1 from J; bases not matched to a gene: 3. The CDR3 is CASSFGTGRTDTQYF. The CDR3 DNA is TGCGCCAGCAGCTTTGGGACAGGCCGCACAGATACGCAGTATTTT.

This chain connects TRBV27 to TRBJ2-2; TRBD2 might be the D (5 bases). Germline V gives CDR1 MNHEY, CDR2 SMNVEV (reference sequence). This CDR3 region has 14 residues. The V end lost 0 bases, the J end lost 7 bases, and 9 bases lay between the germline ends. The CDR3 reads CASSLSSEVGELFF. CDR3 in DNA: TGTGCCAGCAGTTTATCTAGCGAGGTCGGGGAGCTGTTTTTT.

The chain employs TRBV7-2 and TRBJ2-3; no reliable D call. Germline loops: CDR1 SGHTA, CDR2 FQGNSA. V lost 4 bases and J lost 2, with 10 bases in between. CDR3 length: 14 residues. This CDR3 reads CASSWRLNTDTQYF. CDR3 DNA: TGTGCCAGCAGCTGGAGATTGAACACAGATACGCAGTATTTT.

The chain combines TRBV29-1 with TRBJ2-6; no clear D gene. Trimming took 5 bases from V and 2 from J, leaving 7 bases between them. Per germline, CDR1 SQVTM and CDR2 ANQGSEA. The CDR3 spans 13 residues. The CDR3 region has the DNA TGCAGCGTTTTGGGCACTGGGGCCAACGTCCTGACTTTC. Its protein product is CSVLGTGANVLTF.

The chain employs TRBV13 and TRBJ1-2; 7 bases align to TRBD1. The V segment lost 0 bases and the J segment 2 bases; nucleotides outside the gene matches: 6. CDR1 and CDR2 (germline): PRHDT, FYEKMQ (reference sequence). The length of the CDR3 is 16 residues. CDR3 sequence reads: CASSLGRGGQNYGYTF. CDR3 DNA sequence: TGTGCCAGCAGCTTAGGCCGAGGGGGCCAGAACTATGGCTACACCTTC. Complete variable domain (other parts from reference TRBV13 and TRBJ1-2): AAGVIQSPRHLIKEKRETATLKCYPIPRHDTVYWYQQGPGQDPQFLISFYEKMQSDKGSIPDRFSAQQFSDYHSELNMSSLELGDSALYFCASSLGRGGQNYGYTFGSGTRLTVV.

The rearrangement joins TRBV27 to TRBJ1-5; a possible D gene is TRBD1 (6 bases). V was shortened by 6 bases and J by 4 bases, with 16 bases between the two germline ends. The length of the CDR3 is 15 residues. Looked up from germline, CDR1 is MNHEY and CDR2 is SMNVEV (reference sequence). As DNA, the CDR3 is TGTGCCAGCAGCGGACTGGGGGCACGAAATCAGCCCCAGCATTTT. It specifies CASSGLGARNQPQHF.

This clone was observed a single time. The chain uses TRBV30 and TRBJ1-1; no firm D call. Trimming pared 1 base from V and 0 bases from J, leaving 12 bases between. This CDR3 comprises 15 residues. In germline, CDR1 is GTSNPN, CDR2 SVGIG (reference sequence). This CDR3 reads CAWSGTRGVNTEAFF. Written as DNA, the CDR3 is TGTGCCTGGAGTGGAACACGTGGGGTGAACACTGAAGCTTTCTTT.

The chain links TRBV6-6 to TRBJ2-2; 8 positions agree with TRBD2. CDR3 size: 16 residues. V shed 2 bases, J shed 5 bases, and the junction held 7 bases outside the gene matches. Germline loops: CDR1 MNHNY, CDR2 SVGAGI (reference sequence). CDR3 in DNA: TGTGCCAGCAGTTACGCGAGCGGGAGTCAAACCGGGGAGCTGTTTTTT. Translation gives CASSYASGSQTGELFF.

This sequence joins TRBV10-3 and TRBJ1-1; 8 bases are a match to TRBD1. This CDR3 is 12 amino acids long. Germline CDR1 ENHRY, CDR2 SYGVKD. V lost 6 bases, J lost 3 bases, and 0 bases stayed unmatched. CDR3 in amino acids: CAIRDRDTEAFF. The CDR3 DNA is TGTGCCATCAGGGACAGGGACACTGAAGCTTTCTTT.

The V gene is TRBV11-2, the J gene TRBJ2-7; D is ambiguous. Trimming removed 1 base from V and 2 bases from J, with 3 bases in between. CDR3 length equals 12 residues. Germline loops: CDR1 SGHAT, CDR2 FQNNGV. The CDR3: CASSLGAYEQYF. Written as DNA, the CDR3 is TGTGCCAGCAGCTTAGGTGCCTACGAGCAGTACTTC.

CDR3 DNA: TGTGCCAGCAGCTTTAGGGAATTCGAAGCTTTCTTT. Translated, it gives CASSFREFEAFF. The gene calls are TRBV7-9 and TRBJ1-1; no clear D. The CDR3 consists of 12 residues. The V gene's germline CDR1 is SEHNR and CDR2 FQNEAQ (reference sequence). Trimming removed 3 bases at V and 8 bases at J, with 10 bases between.

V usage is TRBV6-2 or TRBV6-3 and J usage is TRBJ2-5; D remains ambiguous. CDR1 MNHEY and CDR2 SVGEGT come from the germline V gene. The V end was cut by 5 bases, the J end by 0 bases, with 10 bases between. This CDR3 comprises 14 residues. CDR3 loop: CASSTISYQETQYF. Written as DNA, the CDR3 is TGTGCCAGCAGTACGATTTCGTACCAAGAGACCCAGTACTTC.

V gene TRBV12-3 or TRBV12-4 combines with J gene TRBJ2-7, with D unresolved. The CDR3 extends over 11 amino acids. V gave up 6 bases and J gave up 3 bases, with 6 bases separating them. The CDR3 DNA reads TGTGCCAGCAGGGTGAACTACGAGCAGTACTTC. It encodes CASRVNYEQYF.

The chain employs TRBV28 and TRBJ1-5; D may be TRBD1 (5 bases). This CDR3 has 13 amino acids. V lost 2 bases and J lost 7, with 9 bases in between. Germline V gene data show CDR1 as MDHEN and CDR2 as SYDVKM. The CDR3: CASSLTGVQPQHF. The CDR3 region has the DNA TGTGCCAGCAGTTTAACAGGTGTGCAGCCCCAGCATTTT.

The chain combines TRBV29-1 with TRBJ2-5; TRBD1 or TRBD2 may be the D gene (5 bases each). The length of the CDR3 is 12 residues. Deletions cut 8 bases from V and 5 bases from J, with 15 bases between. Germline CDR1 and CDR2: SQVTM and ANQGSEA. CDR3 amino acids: CSILMGDETQYF. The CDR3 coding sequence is TGCAGCATCCTGATGGGGGATGAGACCCAGTACTTC.

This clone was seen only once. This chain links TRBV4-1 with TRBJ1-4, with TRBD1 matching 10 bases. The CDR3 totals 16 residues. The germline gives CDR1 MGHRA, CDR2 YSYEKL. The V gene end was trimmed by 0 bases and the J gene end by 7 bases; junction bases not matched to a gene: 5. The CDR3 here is CASSQDHGTGVEKLFF. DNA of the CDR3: TGCGCCAGCAGCCAAGATCATGGGACAGGGGTTGAAAAACTGTTTTTT.